This TCR beta chain is drawn from a study of identical twins. General study results and limits: Those out-of-frame alpha sequences shared by twins showed an excess of low generation probability. Zero-insertion results could be subject to partial confounding by invariant MAIT and iNKT cells. Models, which agreed with sharing between unrelated individuals, nonetheless underestimated the out-of-frame TCR alpha sharing seen in monozygotic twins.

It was template switching that added a universal primer site, and there were unique molecular identifiers on the cDNA. In TCRdb, the 5' RACE reads were re-called with MiXCR into one record per CDR3 protein. The sample includes 650,000 to 800,000 distinct CDR3 sequences, approximately 9% of them seen just once. This clonotype came up many times. The target antigen is unknown. These data were also filed under a second study, of yellow fever vaccine responses in identical twins.

The receptor's source is a woman under 30 in good health. Material: PBMCs.

In DNA form, the CDR3 reads TGTGCCAGCAGTCCCCGCTCCGGGGTCAGGCAGTTCTTC. Amino acid sequence: CASSPRSGVRQFF. This chain links TRBV27 with TRBJ2-1, with D possibly being TRBD2 (5 bases). CDR1 is MNHEY and CDR2 is SMNVEV in the germline V gene (reference sequence). CDR3 length: 13 residues. V was shortened by 5 bases and J by 12 bases, with 17 bases between the two germline ends.